This T cell receptor beta chain emerged from a study of blood T cells in healthy people across ages. The V gene end was trimmed by 6 bases and the J gene end by 9 bases; junction bases not matched to a gene: 3. The CDR3 length is 11 residues. Germline values: CDR1 SQVTM, CDR2 ANQGSEA. In the case of this clonotype: Its antigen is undetermined.

Primed by a sample-barcoded 5' primer and a J-beta primer mix, a second PCR proceeded for about 6 to 12 cycles. A template-switch adaptor containing 12 random nucleotides labeled each cDNA molecule. Each CDR3 protein is one row after TCRdb ran MiXCR on the 5' RACE reads. The sample carries 1.5 million to 2 million distinct CDR3 sequences, approximately 40% recorded once. Findings and limits, study-wide: Estimated diversity that came from one million T cells was considered an underestimate.

The sample consisted of blood. This sequence joins TRBV29-1 and TRBJ2-1; 9 bases match TRBD1. This clonotype originated in a human donor in good health. CDR3: CSVGQGSEQFF. The CDR3 DNA sequence: TGCAGCGTGGGACAGGGCAGTGAGCAGTTCTTC.